This note documents a single T cell receptor (beta chain) sequence. This specimen belongs to a study of blood T cell repertoires in COVID-19. Profiling relied on immunoSEQ multiplex PCR, and the TCRdb table lists in-frame clones only, not all of them. The profile shows 390,000 or so clones, approximately 89% of them singletons. This CDR3 has 15 amino acids. The J segment lost 2 bases and the V segment lost 5 bases, leaving 7 bases of the junction unmatched. CDR1 is MDHEN, CDR2 SYDVKM, per germline. Seattle patients were enrolled while actively infected and followed longitudinally. The TCR comes from a woman aged 25-40 years with COVID-19, enrolled during active disease. This sequence joins TRBV28 and TRBJ2-7; TRBD2 matches at 9 bases. Input material: peripheral blood. The CDR3 sequence: CASSPVTSGAYEQYF. The CDR3 DNA follows: TGTGCCAGCAGTCCCGTGACTAGCGGCGCCTACGAGCAGTACTTC. Filled out from reference TRBV28 and TRBJ2-7, the complete variable domain reads DVKVTQSSRYLVKRTGEKVFLECVQDMDHENMFWYRQDPGLGLRLIYFSYDVKMKEKGDIPEGYSVSREKKERFSLILESASTNQTSMYLCASSPVTSGAYEQYFGPGTRLTVT.